The 31 T cell receptor beta chains presented below share a single source sample, sequenced in a study of cytomegalovirus exposure and HLA in healthy donors listed by TCRdb under 2017. The protocol used for the library was the immunoSEQ multiplex PCR assay. TCRdb stores this immuneACCESS table with in-frame sequences only. Part of the clones is absent; in the studies checked, under half of the shortfall reflects unresolved V genes, and no reason is known for the rest. This sample gives 130,000 or so clones in total; over 85% of them show up just once. The ten top clones hold about 3.7% of the sample. Sample: PBMCs. Receptor source: a man aged 25-40 years in good health and CMV-seronegative.

J is TRBJ1-2 and V is TRBV7-8; D gene unclear. The CDR3 extends over 14 amino acids. CDR1 is SGHVS and CDR2 is FQNEAQ in the germline V gene. V lost 1 base, J lost 4 bases, and 10 bases lay in between. The CDR3 protein is CASSLDSVSYGYTF. In DNA, the CDR3 is TGTGCCAGCAGCTTAGATTCAGTTTCCTATGGCTACACCTTC.

J is TRBJ1-1 and V is TRBV10-3; no clear D gene. The V end lost 3 bases, the J end lost 2 bases, and 10 bases lay between the germline ends. The CDR3 extends over 14 amino acids. Per germline, CDR1 ENHRY and CDR2 SYGVKD. CDR3 in amino acids: CAISEREFNTEAFF. The CDR3 coding sequence is TGTGCCATCAGTGAACGAGAATTTAACACTGAAGCTTTCTTT.

This chain connects TRBV7-9 to TRBJ2-7, with a possible D match to TRBD1 (5 bases). Between the trimmed V and J ends, which lost 5 bases and 5 bases, there was a span of 13 bases. CDR1 and CDR2 from the germline V gene are SEHNR and FQNEAQ (reference sequence). There are 13 residues in the CDR3. The CDR3 DNA follows: TGTGCCAGCAGCCATCAGGGTTTGAACGAGCAGTACTTC. Its protein is CASSHQGLNEQYF.

The chain carries TRBV7-9 and TRBJ2-7; no reliable D call. Looked up from germline, CDR1 is SEHNR and CDR2 is FQNEAQ (reference sequence). V was clipped by 4 bases and J by 0 bases, with 7 bases between them. CDR3 size: 13 residues. The CDR3 DNA reads as TGTGCCAGCAGCTCTTTGAGCTCCTACGAGCAGTACTTC. It translates to CASSSLSSYEQYF.

The chain uses TRBV4-1 and TRBJ2-1; the D is unclear. Germline loops: CDR1 MGHRA, CDR2 YSYEKL. The V end lost 0 bases, the J end lost 8 bases, and 8 bases lay between the germline ends. This CDR3 contains 13 residues. CDR3 protein: CASSQDWLDEQFF. The CDR3 region has the DNA TGCGCCAGCAGCCAAGATTGGCTGGATGAGCAGTTCTTC.

This rearrangement joins TRBV12-5 to TRBJ1-2; no reliable D call. The CDR3 loop spans 18 amino acids. Germline loops: CDR1 LGHNT, CDR2 FRNRAP. Trimming cost V 0 bases and J 7 bases, with 24 bases left between them. The chain's CDR3 is CASGLVLRGGPPSSGYTF. The DNA of the CDR3 is TGTGCTAGTGGTTTGGTATTACGGGGTGGGCCACCCTCTAGTGGCTACACCTTC.

In DNA form, the CDR3 reads TGTGCCAGCAGTTTCTCCGGGACAGGGGTCTACGAGCAGTACTTC. This translates into CASSFSGTGVYEQYF. V usage is TRBV27 and J usage is TRBJ2-7; 10 bases match TRBD1. The germline V gene encodes CDR1 MNHEY and CDR2 SMNVEV (reference sequence). V lost 3 bases, J lost 3 bases, and 5 bases stayed unmatched. CDR3 length equals 15 residues.

The rearrangement uses TRBV4-3 and TRBJ1-1; D perhaps matches TRBD1 (5 bases). V gave up 1 base and J gave up 0 bases, with 9 bases separating them. The CDR3 spans 15 residues. Germline CDR1 is LGHNA and CDR2 is YSLEER. The CDR3 DNA follows: TGCGCCAGCAGCCAAGCGAGGGACTTGAACACTGAAGCTTTCTTT. Amino acids: CASSQARDLNTEAFF.

This chain connects TRBV6-1 to TRBJ1-1, with D tentatively TRBD1 (6 bases). V was pared by 8 bases and J by 5 bases, with 9 bases between. The CDR3 has 11 amino acids. Germline CDR1 MNHNS, CDR2 SASEGT. In DNA, the CDR3 is TGTGCCAGCGAGGGGGAGACTGAAGCTTTCTTT. It is translated as CASEGETEAFF.

The CDR3 region has the DNA TGCGCCAGCAGCTTGGCCCCTAGCGGGGGGGTGGAGACCCAGTACTTC. This codes for CASSLAPSGGVETQYF. V and J are TRBV5-1 and TRBJ2-5, with 12 positions matching TRBD2. Trimming removed 0 bases from V and 5 bases from J; junction bases left unmatched: 5. This CDR3 has 16 amino acids. CDR1 SGHRS and CDR2 YFSETQ come from the germline V gene.

This chain uses TRBV5-4 with TRBJ1-4; TRBD1 matches 11 bases. Per germline, CDR1 SGHNT and CDR2 YYREEE (reference sequence). CDR3 size: 13 residues. Trimming removed 4 bases from V and 11 bases from J; junction bases left unmatched: 4. In DNA, the CDR3 is TGTGCCAGCAGCCCCCGGGACAGGGGGAAACTGTTTTTT. This codes for CASSPRDRGKLFF.

This clone appeared a single time. The V gene is TRBV29-1, the J gene TRBJ2-7, with 8 bases lining up with TRBD2. This CDR3 has 15 amino acids. V dropped 1 base and J dropped 1; count of bases not matched to a gene: 6. In germline, CDR1 is SQVTM, CDR2 ANQGSEA. CDR3 nucleotides: TGCAGCGTTGAAGGCAGCGGGGGACTATCCTACGAGCAGTACTTC. It is translated as CSVEGSGGLSYEQYF.

The rearrangement uses TRBV18 and TRBJ1-1; D is undetermined. The CDR3 spans 14 residues. V was pared by 3 bases and J by 3 bases, with 11 bases between. Germline V gene data show CDR1 as KGHSH and CDR2 as LQKENI. CDR3 in amino acids: CASSPWNRDTEAFF. The CDR3 DNA is TGTGCCAGCTCACCGTGGAACCGGGACACTGAAGCTTTCTTT.

The chain combines TRBV4-2 with TRBJ2-7, with 10 bases that match TRBD1. Germline CDR1 LGHNA, CDR2 YNFKEQ. This CDR3 is 16 amino acids long. The V segment lost 3 bases and the J segment 1 base; nucleotides outside the gene matches: 6. CDR3 nucleotides: TGTGCCAGCAGCCAGAGTGGGACAGGGGCGTCCTACGAGCAGTACTTC. This encodes CASSQSGTGASYEQYF.

The CDR3 reads CASSPRTASSGNTIYF. The CDR3 DNA is TGTGCCAGCAGCCCCCGGACAGCCAGCTCTGGAAACACCATATATTTT. The chain employs TRBV7-9 and TRBJ1-3; a weak D match, TRBD1 (6 bases). Germline CDR1 reads SEHNR; CDR2 reads FQNEAQ (reference sequence). The CDR3 runs to 16 residues. Trimming stripped 5 bases from V and 0 bases from J, with 14 bases between.

The chain uses TRBV5-8 and TRBJ1-5; tentatively, D is TRBD1 (6 bases). The germline gives CDR1 SGHTS, CDR2 YDEGEE. The CDR3 consists of 15 residues. Trimming cost V 7 bases and J 4 bases, with 18 bases left between them. CDR3 amino acids: CASGDWGGRNQPQHF. The CDR3 region has the DNA TGTGCCAGCGGCGACTGGGGGGGGCGGAATCAGCCCCAGCATTTT.

This clone appeared a single time. CDR3 residues: CASRFRQGIQNIQYF. The CDR3 DNA reads as TGTGCCAGCAGATTTCGACAGGGCATCCAAAACATTCAGTACTTC. The chain links TRBV6-5 to TRBJ2-4, with TRBD1 identical over 7 bases. This CDR3 is built from 15 residues. The V and J ends lost 6 bases and 5 bases, in that order; junction bases with no gene match: 10. The germline CDR1 and CDR2 sequences are MNHEY and SVGAGI.

The chain combines TRBV28 with TRBJ1-1; D is perhaps TRBD1 (6 bases). CDR1 is MDHEN and CDR2 is SYDVKM in the germline V gene. The CDR3 has 12 residues. V lost 5 bases to trimming and J lost 5 bases, with 9 bases between them. The chain's CDR3 is CASSPGTTEAFF. The CDR3 DNA sequence: TGTGCCAGCAGTCCGGGGACAACTGAAGCTTTCTTT.

The genes are TRBV7-9 and TRBJ2-7, with D possibly TRBD1 on 5 matching bases. The germline gives CDR1 SEHNR, CDR2 FQNEAQ (reference sequence). Trimming removed 4 bases from V and 5 bases from J, with 18 bases in between. This CDR3 is built from 15 residues. CDR3 in amino acids: CASSYYRNPTDEQYF. Written as DNA, the CDR3 is TGTGCCAGCAGCTACTACAGGAATCCAACGGACGAGCAGTACTTC.

In this sample, this clone turned up once. The genes are TRBV27 and TRBJ2-3; the match to TRBD2 covers 7 bases. The V gene end was trimmed by 3 bases and the J gene end by 4 bases; junction bases not matched to a gene: 7. Germline assignment: CDR1 MNHEY and CDR2 SMNVEV (reference sequence). This CDR3 has 15 residues. The CDR3 bases are TGTGCCAGCAGTTTCCGCGGGGGTTTCGCAGATACGCAGTATTTT. Its translation: CASSFRGGFADTQYF.

This chain uses TRBV5-1 with TRBJ1-1; 7 bases match TRBD1. The CDR3 runs to 11 residues. Germline values: CDR1 SGHRS, CDR2 YFSETQ. Germline trimming cut 4 bases from V and 7 bases from J; bases unmatched to any gene: 1. CDR3 sequence (DNA): TGCGCCAGCAGCGGGACAGATGAAGCTTTCTTT. This encodes CASSGTDEAFF. Looking up the rest from reference TRBV5-1 and TRBJ1-1 gives the full variable domain: KAGVTQTPRYLIKTRGQQVTLSCSPISGHRSVSWYQQTPGQGLQFLFEYFSETQRNKGNFPGRFSGRQFSNSRSEMNVSTLELGDSALYLCASSGTDEAFFGQGTRLTVV.

The chain employs TRBV4-1 and TRBJ2-3, with D unclear. This CDR3 is 15 amino acids long. Between the trimmed V and J ends, which lost 0 bases and 2 bases, there was a span of 9 bases. The V gene's germline CDR1 is MGHRA and CDR2 YSYEKL. In DNA, the CDR3 is TGCGCCAGCAGCCAAGAGTCAGAAATCACAGATACGCAGTATTTT. Encoded protein: CASSQESEITDTQYF.

V gene TRBV27 combines with J gene TRBJ2-5, with TRBD2 identical over 7 bases. V trimming: 4 bases; J trimming: 3 bases; junction bases outside the gene matches: 5. This CDR3 is 14 amino acids long. CDR1 is MNHEY, CDR2 SMNVEV, per germline (reference sequence). The DNA of the CDR3 is TGTGCCAGCAGTTATGTGGGGGGGGAAGAGACCCAGTACTTC. Its protein is CASSYVGGEETQYF.

The V and J genes are TRBV14 and TRBJ2-7; 8 nucleotides align to TRBD1. Germline CDR1 and CDR2: SGHDN and FVKESK. The CDR3 loop spans 14 amino acids. V shed 1 base and J 5 bases; nucleotides not matched to a gene: 4. CDR3 bases: TGTGCCAGCAGCCAAGGGACAGGGAGAAACGAGCAGTACTTC. It is translated as CASSQGTGRNEQYF.

The chain is built from TRBV7-2 and TRBJ2-1; 16 bases are shared with TRBD2. J gave up 0 bases and V 5 bases, and 7 bases lay outside the gene matches. Germline V CDR1 and CDR2: SGHTA, FQGNSA. This CDR3 spans 19 amino acids. The CDR3 DNA reads as TGTGCCAGCAGCCCGGGACTAGCGGGGGGGAAGTGCTCCTACAATGAGCAGTTCTTC. This gives the protein CASSPGLAGGKCSYNEQFF.

The chain couples TRBV7-9 to TRBJ2-7; the match to TRBD2 covers 7 bases. V gave up 4 bases and J gave up 6 bases; unmatched junction bases: 6. Germline assignment: CDR1 SEHNR and CDR2 FQNEAQ (reference sequence). This CDR3 has 13 amino acids. The chain's CDR3 is CASSSPGGSEQYF. Written as DNA, the CDR3 is TGTGCCAGCAGCTCCCCGGGGGGAAGCGAGCAGTACTTC. Looking up the rest from reference TRBV7-9 and TRBJ2-7 gives the full variable domain: DTGVSQNPRHKITKRGQNVTFRCDPISEHNRLYWYRQTLGQGPEFLTYFQNEAQLEKSRLLSDRFSAERPKGSFSTLEIQRTEQGDSAMYLCASSSPGGSEQYFGPGTRLTVT.

This chain's CDR3 is CASSYITGWGSYNEQFF. CDR3 in DNA: TGTGCCAGCAGTTACATCACAGGGTGGGGGTCCTACAATGAGCAGTTCTTC. The chain carries TRBV27 and TRBJ2-1; tentative D call: TRBD1 (6 bases). This CDR3 is 17 amino acids long. Deletions cut 4 bases from V and 1 base from J, with 17 bases between. CDR1 and CDR2 from the germline V gene are MNHEY and SMNVEV (reference sequence).

The chain couples TRBV13 to TRBJ2-6; D is undetermined. Trimming cost V 5 bases and J 0 bases, with 11 bases left between them. Germline loops: CDR1 PRHDT, CDR2 FYEKMQ (reference sequence). The CDR3 is 16 residues long. The CDR3, as DNA: TGTGCCAGCAGCCCAAGACTCAACTCTGGGGCCAACGTCCTGACTTTC. It codes for CASSPRLNSGANVLTF.

The chain is built from TRBV10-1 and TRBJ2-1; weak D call: TRBD2 (5 bases). This CDR3 is 14 amino acids long. The germline gives CDR1 WNHNN, CDR2 SYGVQD (reference sequence). V lost 4 bases and J 2 bases, leaving 9 bases between the germline ends. This chain's CDR3 is CASSVRGTYNEQFF. DNA of the CDR3: TGCGCCAGCAGTGTTCGGGGAACCTACAATGAGCAGTTCTTC.

The gene calls are TRBV18 and TRBJ1-5, with D maybe TRBD1 (6 bases). The CDR3 is made up of 15 amino acids. In germline, CDR1 is KGHSH, CDR2 LQKENI. V lost 2 bases and J lost 6, with 14 bases in between. CDR3 in DNA: TGTGCCAGCTCACCAGGGGGCCCGGTCGTTCAGCCCCAGCATTTT. It yields the protein CASSPGGPVVQPQHF.

This chain uses TRBV5-1 with TRBJ2-3, with D perhaps matching TRBD2 (5 bases). This CDR3 is built from 12 residues. The germline CDR1 and CDR2 sequences are SGHRS and YFSETQ. Trimming stripped 3 bases from V and 6 bases from J, with 8 bases between. CDR3 coding DNA: TGCGCCAGCAGCTCGTCGGGGGATACGCAGTATTTT. Translating gives CASSSSGDTQYF.